The clone carrying this T cell receptor beta chain was counted only a few times. Its antigen is undetermined. With 10-nucleotide random UMIs, 5'RACE was used to make the cDNA. One entry per CDR3 protein results from TCRdb running MiXCR on the 5' RACE reads. Among approximately 130,000 distinct CDR3 sequences listed, roughly 3.2% were seen once. This sample is drawn from a study of neurological immune-mediated disorders. About the research overall: Relapsing-remitting patients made up about 90% of the roughly 35 multiple sclerosis patients, and secondary progressive patients made up 3.

Unsorted libraries were prepared from 2 million PBMCs that had been stored at -80 C. V trimming: 6 bases; J trimming: 9 bases; junction bases outside the gene matches: 15. Germline assignment: CDR1 DFQATT and CDR2 SNEGSKA (reference sequence). The CDR3 is made up of 15 amino acids. General study results and limits: HTLV-1-associated myelopathy had the most TCR clonal expansion, whereas multiple sclerosis had the least (lower than in healthy controls).

The chain employs TRBV20-1 and TRBJ2-1; 9 nucleotides line up with TRBD1. This clonotype was sampled from a woman aged 25 to 45 with multiple sclerosis. Sequencing was done on a sample of PBMCs. The CDR3: CSAGPGTGTLGEQFF. The CDR3 nucleotides are TGCAGTGCCGGTCCCGGGACAGGGACCCTTGGTGAGCAGTTCTTC.